This entry lists 22 T cell receptor beta chains sequenced from one sample in a study of T-cell memory formation after mild COVID-19. TCRdb reanalysed the 5' RACE reads using MiXCR and keeps one entry per CDR3 protein. The sample lists a few hundred thousand distinct CDR3 sequences; approximately 14% were seen once. Source material: PBMCs or a T cell subset sorted from them (not recorded which). The receptors here all came from a man aged 18 to 30 who had mild COVID-19 (a few samples of this study predate the infection). Cell type and time point are not known.

This clonotype occurred a few times. The gene calls are TRBV5-1 and TRBJ1-2; tentatively, D is TRBD1 (6 bases). Germline lookup yields CDR1 SGHRS and CDR2 YFSETQ. V was trimmed by 0 bases and J by 3 bases, leaving 12 bases between them. The CDR3 contains 15 residues. This CDR3 is CASSLDGGPYYGYTF. The CDR3 bases are TGCGCCAGCAGCTTGGATGGGGGGCCCTACTATGGCTACACCTTC.

This clonotype showed up just a few times. The chain carries TRBV20-1 and TRBJ1-2; no reliable D call. The V gene lost 3 bases and the J gene lost 4 bases, with 18 bases spanning the gap. Per the germline V gene, CDR1 is DFQATT and CDR2 is SNEGSKA (reference sequence). This CDR3 contains 15 residues. The CDR3 spells CSARGGIANSYGYTF. CDR3 in DNA: TGCAGTGCTAGGGGAGGGATCGCCAACTCCTATGGCTACACCTTC.

The table lists this clonotype with many counts. The chain has TRBV20-1 and TRBJ2-7, with D possibly matching TRBD1 (6 bases). The germline V and J ends were trimmed by 7 bases and 1 base, with 11 bases remaining between them. The CDR3 has 12 residues. CDR1 DFQATT and CDR2 SNEGSKA come from the germline V gene (reference sequence). The CDR3 DNA follows: TGCAGTGTTGGGGGCCTTTCCTACGAGCAGTACTTC. This encodes CSVGGLSYEQYF.

The genes are TRBV6-2 or TRBV6-3 and TRBJ2-1; D is perhaps TRBD1 or TRBD2 (5 bases each). Germline CDR1 is MNHEY and CDR2 is SVGEGT. The CDR3 spans 15 residues. V lost 6 bases and J lost 6, with 18 bases in between. DNA of the CDR3: TGTGCCAGCAGCCCGGGGCCCCCCCGGGGCAATGAGCAGTTCTTC. This translates into CASSPGPPRGNEQFF.

This sequence joins TRBV20-1 and TRBJ2-3; 10 bases map to TRBD1. Germline lookup yields CDR1 DFQATT and CDR2 SNEGSKA (reference sequence). This CDR3 is built from 15 residues. The V and J ends lost 0 bases and 6 bases, in that order; junction bases with no gene match: 6. CDR3 loop: CSARDAGTGADTQYF. CDR3 sequence (DNA): TGCAGTGCTAGAGACGCCGGGACAGGGGCGGATACGCAGTATTTT.

CDR3 sequence (DNA): TGTGCCAGCAGTACCTGGACTAGCGGGTACACCGGGGAGCTGTTTTTT. This encodes CASSTWTSGYTGELFF. The chain recombines TRBV6-2 or TRBV6-3 with TRBJ2-2, with TRBD2 matching 11 bases. This CDR3 contains 16 residues. V trimming: 5 bases; J trimming: 3 bases; junction bases outside the gene matches: 5. The germline V gene has CDR1 MNHEY and CDR2 SVGEGT.

This clonotype has just a few counts. This chain uses TRBV9 with TRBJ1-3, with TRBD1 matching over 8 bases. This CDR3 contains 14 residues. V lost 0 bases, J lost 8 bases, and 4 bases stayed unmatched. Germline V gene data show CDR1 as SGDLS and CDR2 as YYNGEE. The CDR3 region is CASSVEPTGDTIYF. The CDR3 nucleotides read TGTGCCAGCAGCGTAGAGCCGACAGGGGACACCATATATTTT.

This clonotype has only a few counts. The rearrangement joins TRBV28 to TRBJ2-5; D unclear. Trimming stripped 1 base from V and 7 bases from J, with 7 bases between. This CDR3 has 12 amino acids. Looked up from germline, CDR1 is MDHEN and CDR2 is SYDVKM. CDR3 nucleotide sequence: TGTGCCAGCAGTTTATTCAAGATGACCCAGTACTTC. Amino acid sequence: CASSLFKMTQYF. Filled out from reference TRBV28 and TRBJ2-5, the complete variable domain reads DVKVTQSSRYLVKRTGEKVFLECVQDMDHENMFWYRQDPGLGLRLIYFSYDVKMKEKGDIPEGYSVSREKKERFSLILESASTNQTSMYLCASSLFKMTQYFGPGTRLLVL.

This rearrangement joins TRBV5-1 to TRBJ2-7; perhaps TRBD1 as D (6 bases). The CDR3 has 15 amino acids. Germline values: CDR1 SGHRS, CDR2 YFSETQ. V was trimmed by 4 bases and J by 3 bases, leaving 17 bases between them. The CDR3 reads CASSPTPGQVYEQYF. CDR3 bases: TGCGCCAGCAGCCCGACCCCGGGACAAGTCTACGAGCAGTACTTC. Supplemented by reference TRBV5-1 and TRBJ2-7, the full variable domain reads KAGVTQTPRYLIKTRGQQVTLSCSPISGHRSVSWYQQTPGQGLQFLFEYFSETQRNKGNFPGRFSGRQFSNSRSEMNVSTLELGDSALYLCASSPTPGQVYEQYFGPGTRLTVT.

The sample holds one count of this clonotype. The chain carries TRBV7-9 and TRBJ2-2, with 9 bases identical to TRBD1. V shed 4 bases, J shed 5 bases, and the junction held 11 bases outside the gene matches. This CDR3 comprises 17 residues. Looked up from germline, CDR1 is SEHNR and CDR2 is FQNEAQ (reference sequence). The CDR3 bases are TGTGCCAGCAGCTCCCGCCCCGGGACAGGGACTACCGGGGAGCTGTTTTTT. Protein sequence: CASSSRPGTGTTGELFF. The complete variable domain, with remaining parts taken from reference TRBV7-9 and TRBJ2-2, reads DTGVSQNPRHKITKRGQNVTFRCDPISEHNRLYWYRQTLGQGPEFLTYFQNEAQLEKSRLLSDRFSAERPKGSFSTLEIQRTEQGDSAMYLCASSSRPGTGTTGELFFGEGSRLTVL.

The chain has TRBV6-5 and TRBJ1-1, with 7 bases aligning to TRBD1. Germline values: CDR1 MNHEY, CDR2 SVGAGI. J lost 13 bases, V lost 7 bases, and 12 bases had no gene match. CDR3 size: 12 residues. This CDR3 is CASTMGQRRVFF. The CDR3 DNA sequence: TGTGCCAGCACCATGGGACAGCGCCGGGTTTTCTTT.

In this sample, this clonotype turned up a few times. This chain joins TRBV7-9 and TRBJ1-6; 8 nucleotides align to TRBD1. The CDR3 runs 12 residues. V lost 5 bases to trimming and J lost 14 bases; unmatched junction nucleotides: 5. Germline assignment: CDR1 SEHNR and CDR2 FQNEAQ (reference sequence). CDR3 region: CASSQDREALHF. CDR3 nucleotides: TGTGCCAGCAGCCAGGACAGGGAGGCCCTCCACTTT.

This clonotype was observed a handful of times. In DNA form, the CDR3 reads TGTGCCAGCAGCCGGGACAGGTATGATCAGCCCCAGCATTTT. Protein: CASSRDRYDQPQHF. The chain employs TRBV12-3 or TRBV12-4 and TRBJ1-5; 8 nucleotides match TRBD1. There are 14 residues in the CDR3. The V and J ends lost 6 bases and 5 bases, in that order; junction bases with no gene match: 6.

This clonotype was counted between two and nine times. CDR3: CSASLASLGSPLHF. In nucleotides, the CDR3 is TGCAGTGCTAGTTTGGCGAGCCTGGGTTCACCCCTCCACTTT. V is TRBV20-1 and J is TRBJ1-6; D remains ambiguous. This CDR3 is 14 amino acids long. V lost 3 bases to trimming and J lost 9 bases, with 15 bases between them. Germline CDR1 and CDR2: DFQATT and SNEGSKA (reference sequence).

This clonotype was counted many times. V and J are TRBV29-1 and TRBJ1-1; 9 nucleotides align to TRBD1. The V gene end was trimmed by 6 bases and the J gene end by 4 bases; junction bases not matched to a gene: 12. Germline-derived CDR1 and CDR2 are SQVTM and ANQGSEA. This CDR3 contains 15 residues. CDR3 residues: CSVRTPETGGTEAFF. The CDR3, as DNA: TGCAGCGTGCGAACCCCGGAGACAGGGGGCACTGAAGCTTTCTTT. Looking up the rest from reference TRBV29-1 and TRBJ1-1 gives the full variable domain: SAVISQKPSRDICQRGTSLTIQCQVDSQVTMMFWYRQQPGQSLTLIATANQGSEATYESGFVIDKFPISRPNLTFSTLTVSNMSPEDSSIYLCSVRTPETGGTEAFFGQGTRLTVV.

The chain combines TRBV5-1 with TRBJ1-1, with 9 nucleotides matching TRBD1. Germline V gene data show CDR1 as SGHRS and CDR2 as YFSETQ. J lost 4 bases, V lost 0 bases, and 13 bases had no gene match. The CDR3 has 18 amino acids. CDR3: CASSLGPVTGGRGTEAFF. DNA for the CDR3: TGCGCCAGCAGCTTGGGGCCGGTGACAGGGGGACGCGGCACTGAAGCTTTCTTT. The entire variable domain, with the rest obtained from reference TRBV5-1 and TRBJ1-1, is as follows: KAGVTQTPRYLIKTRGQQVTLSCSPISGHRSVSWYQQTPGQGLQFLFEYFSETQRNKGNFPGRFSGRQFSNSRSEMNVSTLELGDSALYLCASSLGPVTGGRGTEAFFGQGTRLTVV.

This clonotype has more than one count but fewer than ten. The J gene is TRBJ2-3, the V gene TRBV5-1; D is perhaps TRBD1 or TRBD2 (5 bases each). This CDR3 contains 14 residues. Trimming took off 5 bases at V and 2 bases at J, with 12 bases between the two ends. From germline, CDR1 is SGHRS and CDR2 YFSETQ. The CDR3 loop is CASRPGTATDTQYF. CDR3 DNA sequence: TGCGCCAGCAGACCTGGGACGGCCACAGATACGCAGTATTTT.

The genes are TRBV15 and TRBJ2-3, with D uncertain. CDR1 and CDR2 (germline): LNHNV, YYDKDF (reference sequence). The CDR3 has 16 amino acids. V was cut by 2 bases and J by 6 bases, with 18 bases left in between. The CDR3 sequence: CATSRSRSYLLDTQYF. The CDR3 region has the DNA TGTGCCACCAGCAGATCCCGGTCCTACCTTTTGGATACGCAGTATTTT. Full variable domain (rest looked up from reference TRBV15 and TRBJ2-3): DAMVIQNPRYQVTQFGKPVTLSCSQTLNHNVMYWYQQKSSQAPKLLFHYYDKDFNNEADTPDNFQSRRPNTSFCFLDIRSPGLGDTAMYLCATSRSRSYLLDTQYFGPGTRLTVL.

This clonotype turned up a few times. The rearrangement uses TRBV12-3 or TRBV12-4 and TRBJ2-7; 8 bases fit TRBD2. J gave up 4 bases and V 3 bases, and 2 bases lay outside the gene matches. The CDR3 contains 13 residues. Here the CDR3 DNA reads TGTGCCAGCAGTTTTAGCGGGATGTACGAGCAGTACTTC. Translating gives CASSFSGMYEQYF.

This chain connects TRBV27 to TRBJ1-4; possible D gene TRBD1, 6 bases. The CDR3 totals 16 residues. Trimming left V 2 bases short and J 0 bases short, with 10 bases between. Germline lookup yields CDR1 MNHEY and CDR2 SMNVEV (reference sequence). CDR3 DNA: TGTGCCAGCAGTTTACTACAGGGCGCAACTAATGAAAAACTGTTTTTT. Amino acids: CASSLLQGATNEKLFF.

The J gene is TRBJ2-4, the V gene TRBV6-2 or TRBV6-3; D assignment may be TRBD1 or TRBD2 (5 bases each). The germline gives CDR1 MNHEY, CDR2 SVGEGT. The length of the CDR3 is 14 residues. V lost 8 bases and J 3 bases, leaving 14 bases between the germline ends. CDR3 nucleotides: TGTGCCAGCCAAAGGGACGGATACAAAAACATTCAGTACTTC. Translation gives CASQRDGYKNIQYF.

To note about this clonotype: This may come from a read error, since a much larger clone is one base off. The chain links TRBV7-8 to TRBJ2-3; no definite D call. V was clipped by 2 bases and J by 1 base, with 7 bases between them. CDR3 size: 14 residues. Germline V gene data show CDR1 as SGHVS and CDR2 as FQNEAQ. CDR3 region: CASSLREGTDTQYF. CDR3 nucleotides: TGTGCCAGCAGCTTAAGAGAGGGCACAGATACGCAGTATTTT.